This T cell receptor (beta chain) was identified during a study of cytomegalovirus exposure and HLA in healthy donors. Profiling relied on immunoSEQ multiplex PCR, and the TCRdb table lists in-frame clones only, not all of them. The table lists 65,000 to 80,000 clones, less than 95% of them singletons, with 1.5% to 2% in the top ten. Notes on this clone: Its antigen is unknown.

Study outcomes and limitations: Confirmation was obtained in vitro that three CMV-associated chains are specific for CMV antigens.

V shed 0 bases and J 4 bases; nucleotides not matched to a gene: 7. CDR1 SGHDT and CDR2 YYEEEE come from the germline V gene. The CDR3 is 16 amino acids. This chain joins TRBV5-6 and TRBJ1-1; 9 nucleotides align to TRBD1. Material: PBMCs. This clonotype was obtained from a woman aged 18-35 years in good health and CMV-seropositive. The CDR3 bases are TGTGCCAGCAGCTTGGCCGGGGACAGGGTGGGCACTGAAGCTTTCTTT. This sequence encodes CASSLAGDRVGTEAFF. Based on the CDR3 plus reference TRBV5-6 and TRBJ1-1, the full variable domain is DAGVTQSPTHLIKTRGQQVTLRCSPKSGHDTVSWYQQALGQGPQFIFQYYEEEERQRGNFPDRFSGHQFPNYSSELNVNALLLGDSALYLCASSLAGDRVGTEAFFGQGTRLTVV.